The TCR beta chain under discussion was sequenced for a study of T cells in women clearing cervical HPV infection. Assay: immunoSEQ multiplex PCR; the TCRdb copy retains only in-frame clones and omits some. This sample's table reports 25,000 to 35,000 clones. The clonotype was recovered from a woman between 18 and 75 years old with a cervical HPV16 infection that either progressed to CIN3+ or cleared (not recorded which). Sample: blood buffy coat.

CDR3 amino acids: CSDTQFPYEQYF. Partial CDR3 DNA: TGCAGTGATACACAATTCCCCTACGAG. The V call is TRBV20-1, the J call TRBJ2-7; D gene uncertain. The read halts 3 residues ahead of the CDR3 end, with the missing end drawn from the germline J gene. Trimming took off 7 bases at V and 2 bases at J, with 12 bases between the two ends. This CDR3 has 12 residues. Germline V lookup: CDR1 DFQATT, CDR2 SNEGSKA (reference sequence).